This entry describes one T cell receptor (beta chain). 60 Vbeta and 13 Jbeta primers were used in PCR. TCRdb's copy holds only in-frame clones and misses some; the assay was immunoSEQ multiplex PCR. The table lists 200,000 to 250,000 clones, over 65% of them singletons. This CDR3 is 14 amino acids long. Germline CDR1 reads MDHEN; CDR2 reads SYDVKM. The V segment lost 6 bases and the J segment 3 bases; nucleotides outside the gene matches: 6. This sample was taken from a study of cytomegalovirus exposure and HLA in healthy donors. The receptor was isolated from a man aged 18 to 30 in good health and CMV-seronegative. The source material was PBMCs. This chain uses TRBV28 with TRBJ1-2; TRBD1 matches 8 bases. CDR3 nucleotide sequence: TGTGCCAGCAGCGTTCCGGGACAGGACTATGGCTACACCTTC. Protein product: CASSVPGQDYGYTF.